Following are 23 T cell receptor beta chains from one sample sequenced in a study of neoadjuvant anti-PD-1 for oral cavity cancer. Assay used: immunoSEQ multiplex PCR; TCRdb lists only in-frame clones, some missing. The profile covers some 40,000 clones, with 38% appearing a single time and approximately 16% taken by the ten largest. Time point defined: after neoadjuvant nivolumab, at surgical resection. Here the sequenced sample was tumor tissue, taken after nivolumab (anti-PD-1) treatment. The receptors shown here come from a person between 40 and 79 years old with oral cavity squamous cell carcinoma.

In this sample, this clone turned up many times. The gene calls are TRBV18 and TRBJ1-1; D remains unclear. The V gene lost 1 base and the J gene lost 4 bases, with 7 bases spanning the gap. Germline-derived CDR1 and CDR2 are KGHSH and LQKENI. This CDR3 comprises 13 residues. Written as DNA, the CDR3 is TGTGCCAGCTCACCACGATCGGGCACTGAAGCTTTCTTT. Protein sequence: CASSPRSGTEAFF.

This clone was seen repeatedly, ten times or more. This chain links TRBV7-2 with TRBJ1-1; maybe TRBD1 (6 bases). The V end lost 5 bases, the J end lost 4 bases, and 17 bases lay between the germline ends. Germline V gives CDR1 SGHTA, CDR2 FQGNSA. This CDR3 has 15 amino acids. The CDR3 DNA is TGTGCCAGCAGCGTCTGGACAGAGCTTCGCACTGAAGCTTTCTTT. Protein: CASSVWTELRTEAFF.

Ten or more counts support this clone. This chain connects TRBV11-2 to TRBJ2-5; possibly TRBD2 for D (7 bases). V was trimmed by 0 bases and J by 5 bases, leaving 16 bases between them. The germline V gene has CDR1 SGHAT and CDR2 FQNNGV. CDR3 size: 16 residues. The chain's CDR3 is CASSLDLVGGAETQYF. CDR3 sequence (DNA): TGTGCCAGCAGCTTAGATCTGGTAGGGGGGGCGGAGACCCAGTACTTC.

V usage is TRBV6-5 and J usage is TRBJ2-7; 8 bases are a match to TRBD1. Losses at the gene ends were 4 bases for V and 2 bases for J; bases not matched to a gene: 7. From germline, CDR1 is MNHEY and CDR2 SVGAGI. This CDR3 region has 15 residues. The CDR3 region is CASSSGTGFPYEQYF. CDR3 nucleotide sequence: TGTGCCAGCAGTTCCGGGACAGGATTTCCCTACGAGCAGTACTTC.

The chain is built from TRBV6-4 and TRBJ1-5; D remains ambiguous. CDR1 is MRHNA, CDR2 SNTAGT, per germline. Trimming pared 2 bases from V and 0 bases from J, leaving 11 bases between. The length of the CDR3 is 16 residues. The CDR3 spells CASSDNGPDSNQPQHF. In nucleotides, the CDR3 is TGTGCCAGCAGTGACAATGGACCGGATAGCAATCAGCCCCAGCATTTT.

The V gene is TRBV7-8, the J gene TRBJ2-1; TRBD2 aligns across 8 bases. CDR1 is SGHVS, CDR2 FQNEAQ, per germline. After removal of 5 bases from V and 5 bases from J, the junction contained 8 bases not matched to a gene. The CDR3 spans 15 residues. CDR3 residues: CASSGGKRGNNEQFF. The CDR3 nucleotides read TGTGCCAGCAGCGGGGGGAAGCGGGGGAACAATGAGCAGTTCTTC. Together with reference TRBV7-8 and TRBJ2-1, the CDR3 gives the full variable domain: GAGVSQSPRYKVAKRGQDVALRCDPISGHVSLFWYQQALGQGPEFLTYFQNEAQLDKSGLPSDRFFAERPEGSVSTLKIQRTQQEDSAVYLCASSGGKRGNNEQFFGPGTRLTVL.

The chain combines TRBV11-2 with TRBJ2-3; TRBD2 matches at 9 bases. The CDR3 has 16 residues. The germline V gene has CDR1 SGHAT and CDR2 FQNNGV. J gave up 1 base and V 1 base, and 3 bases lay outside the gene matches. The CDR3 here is CASSLGGGGGTDTQYF. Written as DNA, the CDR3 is TGTGCCAGCAGCTTAGGTGGCGGGGGGGGCACAGATACGCAGTATTTT.

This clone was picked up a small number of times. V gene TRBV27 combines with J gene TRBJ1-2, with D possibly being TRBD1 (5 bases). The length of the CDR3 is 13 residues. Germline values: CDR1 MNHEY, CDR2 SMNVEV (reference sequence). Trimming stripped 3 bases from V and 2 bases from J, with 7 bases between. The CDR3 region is CASSFRQNYGYTF. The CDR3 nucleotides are TGTGCCAGCAGTTTTCGACAGAACTATGGCTACACCTTC.

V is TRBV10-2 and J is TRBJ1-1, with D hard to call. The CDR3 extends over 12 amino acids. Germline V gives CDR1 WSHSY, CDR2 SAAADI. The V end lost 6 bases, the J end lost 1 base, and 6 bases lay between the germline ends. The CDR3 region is CASRPANTEAFF. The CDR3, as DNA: TGCGCCAGCAGGCCAGCGAACACTGAAGCTTTCTTT.

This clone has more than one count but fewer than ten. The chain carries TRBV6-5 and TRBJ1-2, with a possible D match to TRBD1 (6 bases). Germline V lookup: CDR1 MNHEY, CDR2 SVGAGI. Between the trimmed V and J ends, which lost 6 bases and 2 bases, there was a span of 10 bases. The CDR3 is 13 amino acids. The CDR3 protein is CASSRTGNYGYTF. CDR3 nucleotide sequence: TGTGCCAGCAGCCGAACAGGGAACTATGGCTACACCTTC.

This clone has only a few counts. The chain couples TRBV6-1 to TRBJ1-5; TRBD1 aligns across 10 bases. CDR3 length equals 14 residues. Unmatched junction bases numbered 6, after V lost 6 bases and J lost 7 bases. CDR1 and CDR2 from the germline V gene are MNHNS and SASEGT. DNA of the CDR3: TGTGCCAGCAGGGGGACAGGGGCAGAGCAGCCCCAGCATTTT. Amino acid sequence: CASRGTGAEQPQHF.

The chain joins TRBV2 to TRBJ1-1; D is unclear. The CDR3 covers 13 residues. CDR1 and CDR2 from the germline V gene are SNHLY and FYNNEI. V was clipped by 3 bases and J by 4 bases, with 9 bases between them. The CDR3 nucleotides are TGTGCCAGCAGTGACGGGGAGGGCACTGAAGCTTTCTTT. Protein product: CASSDGEGTEAFF.

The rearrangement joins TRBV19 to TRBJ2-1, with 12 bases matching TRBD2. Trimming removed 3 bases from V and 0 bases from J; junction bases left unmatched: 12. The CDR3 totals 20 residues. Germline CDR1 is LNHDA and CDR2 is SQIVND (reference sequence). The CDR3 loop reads CASSMLLTSGRGGSYNEQFF. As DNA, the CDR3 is TGTGCCAGTAGTATGCTCCTGACTAGCGGGAGAGGGGGCTCCTACAATGAGCAGTTCTTC.

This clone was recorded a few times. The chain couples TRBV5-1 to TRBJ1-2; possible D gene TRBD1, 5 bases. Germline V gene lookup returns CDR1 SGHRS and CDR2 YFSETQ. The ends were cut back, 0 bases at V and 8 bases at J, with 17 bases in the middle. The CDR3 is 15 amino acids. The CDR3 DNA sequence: TGCGCCAGCAGCTTGGCCTCAACCAGAGGGGAAGGCTACACCTTC. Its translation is CASSLASTRGEGYTF.

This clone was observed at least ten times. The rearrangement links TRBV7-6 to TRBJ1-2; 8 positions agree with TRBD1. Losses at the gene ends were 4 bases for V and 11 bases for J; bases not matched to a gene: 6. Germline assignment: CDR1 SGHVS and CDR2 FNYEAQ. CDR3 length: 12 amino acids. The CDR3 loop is CASSSRTGPYTF. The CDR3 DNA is TGTGCCAGCAGCTCGAGGACAGGGCCTTACACCTTC.

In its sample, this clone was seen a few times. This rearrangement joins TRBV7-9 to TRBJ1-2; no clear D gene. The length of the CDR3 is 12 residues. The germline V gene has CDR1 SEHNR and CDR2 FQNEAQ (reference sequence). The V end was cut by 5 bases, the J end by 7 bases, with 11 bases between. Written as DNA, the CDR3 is TGTGCCAGCAGCCACGCCTCCTTTGGCTACACCTTC. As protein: CASSHASFGYTF.

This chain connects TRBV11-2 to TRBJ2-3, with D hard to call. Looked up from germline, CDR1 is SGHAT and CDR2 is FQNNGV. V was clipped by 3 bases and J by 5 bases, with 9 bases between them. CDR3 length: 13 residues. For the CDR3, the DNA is TGTGCCAGCAGCTTGGGCCTTGGAGATACGCAGTATTTT. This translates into CASSLGLGDTQYF.

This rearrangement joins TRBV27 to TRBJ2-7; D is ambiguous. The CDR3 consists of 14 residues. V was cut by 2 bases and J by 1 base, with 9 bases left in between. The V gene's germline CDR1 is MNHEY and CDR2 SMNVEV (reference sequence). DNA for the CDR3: TGTGCCAGCAGTTTAATTGACGGGTCCTACGAGCAGTACTTC. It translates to CASSLIDGSYEQYF.

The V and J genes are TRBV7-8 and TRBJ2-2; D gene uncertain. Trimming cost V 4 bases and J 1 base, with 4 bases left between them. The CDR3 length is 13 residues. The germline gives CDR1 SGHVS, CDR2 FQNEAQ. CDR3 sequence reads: CASSSVNTGELFF. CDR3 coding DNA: TGTGCCAGCAGCTCGGTGAACACCGGGGAGCTGTTTTTT.

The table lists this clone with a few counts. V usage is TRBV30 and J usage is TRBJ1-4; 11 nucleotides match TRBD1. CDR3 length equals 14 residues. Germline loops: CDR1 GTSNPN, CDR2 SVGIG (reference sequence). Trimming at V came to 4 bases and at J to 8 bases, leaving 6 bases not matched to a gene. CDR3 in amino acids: CAWTGDRGVEKLFF. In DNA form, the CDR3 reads TGTGCCTGGACTGGGGACAGGGGGGTGGAAAAACTGTTTTTT.

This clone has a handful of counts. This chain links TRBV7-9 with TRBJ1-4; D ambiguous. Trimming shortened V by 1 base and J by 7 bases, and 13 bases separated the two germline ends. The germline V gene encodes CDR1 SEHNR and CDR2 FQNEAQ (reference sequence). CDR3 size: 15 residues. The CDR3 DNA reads TGTGCCAGCAGCTTAGTTCTAAGTGGGAGTGAAAAACTGTTTTTT. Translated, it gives CASSLVLSGSEKLFF.

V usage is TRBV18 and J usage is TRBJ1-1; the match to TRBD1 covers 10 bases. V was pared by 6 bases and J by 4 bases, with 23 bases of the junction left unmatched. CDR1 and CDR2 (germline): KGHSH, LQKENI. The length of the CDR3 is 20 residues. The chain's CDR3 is CASSQSGTGVKGLLSTEAFF. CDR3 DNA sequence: TGTGCCAGCTCTCAATCCGGGACAGGGGTAAAGGGCTTGCTCTCCACTGAAGCTTTCTTT.

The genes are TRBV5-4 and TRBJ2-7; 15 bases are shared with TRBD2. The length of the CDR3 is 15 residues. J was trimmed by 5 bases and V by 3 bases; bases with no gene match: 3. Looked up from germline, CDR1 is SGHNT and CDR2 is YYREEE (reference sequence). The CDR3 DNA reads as TGTGCCAGCAGCTCCCGGACTAGCGGGAGGGACGAGCAGTACTTC. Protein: CASSSRTSGRDEQYF.